This TCR beta chain comes out of a study of T cell changes during pregnancy in multiple sclerosis. Germline values: CDR1 MNHNS, CDR2 SASEGT. V lost 8 bases to trimming and J lost 1 base, with 13 bases between them. The CDR3 consists of 14 residues. Generated by immunoSEQ multiplex PCR, the TCRdb table keeps only in-frame clones and is missing some. The table shows approximately 57,000 clones, with about 91% occurring only once. V and J are TRBV6-1 and TRBJ2-3; maybe TRBD1 (6 bases). The sequence derives from a female donor with multiple sclerosis, enrolled in a pregnancy study. This material consisted of CD4+ T cells from peripheral blood mononuclear cells, taken in the second trimester of pregnancy. In DNA, the CDR3 is TGTGCCAGCCTCCTACGGACAGGCACAGATACGCAGTATTTT. Its translation is CASLLRTGTDTQYF.